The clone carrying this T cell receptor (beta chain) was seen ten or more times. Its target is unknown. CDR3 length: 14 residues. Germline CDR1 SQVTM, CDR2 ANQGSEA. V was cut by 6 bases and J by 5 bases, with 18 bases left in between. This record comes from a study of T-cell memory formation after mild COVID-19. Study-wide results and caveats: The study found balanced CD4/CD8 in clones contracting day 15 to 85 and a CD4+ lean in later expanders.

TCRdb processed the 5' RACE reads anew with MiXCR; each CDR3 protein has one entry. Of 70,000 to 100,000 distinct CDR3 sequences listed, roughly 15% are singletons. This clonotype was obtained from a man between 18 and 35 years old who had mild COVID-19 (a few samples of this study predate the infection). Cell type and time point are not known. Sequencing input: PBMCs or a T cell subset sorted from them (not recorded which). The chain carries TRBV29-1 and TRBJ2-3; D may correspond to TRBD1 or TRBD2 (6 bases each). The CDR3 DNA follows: TGCAGCGTGTGTTTTCGGGGGCAGGGAGATACGCAGTATTTT. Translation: CSVCFRGQGDTQYF.